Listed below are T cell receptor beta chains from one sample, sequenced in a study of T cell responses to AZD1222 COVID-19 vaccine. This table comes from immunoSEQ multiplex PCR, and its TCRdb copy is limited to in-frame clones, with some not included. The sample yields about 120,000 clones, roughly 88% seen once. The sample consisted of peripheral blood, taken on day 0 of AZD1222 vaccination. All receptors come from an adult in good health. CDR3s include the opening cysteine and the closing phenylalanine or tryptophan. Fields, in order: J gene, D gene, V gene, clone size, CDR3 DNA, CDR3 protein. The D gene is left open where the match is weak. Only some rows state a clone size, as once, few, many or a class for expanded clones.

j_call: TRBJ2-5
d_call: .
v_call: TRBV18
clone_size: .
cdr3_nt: TGTGCCAGCTCATTCAATCGGGGAGAGACCCAGTACTTC
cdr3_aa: CASSFNRGETQYF

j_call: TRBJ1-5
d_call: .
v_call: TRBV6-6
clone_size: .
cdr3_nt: TGTGCCAGCAGTTACTCACGGAACAATCAGCCCCAGCATTTT
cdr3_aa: CASSYSRNNQPQHF

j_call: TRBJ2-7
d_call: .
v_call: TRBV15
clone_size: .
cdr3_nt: TGTGCCACCAGCAGGATTGCGACAGGACTCTACGAGCAGTACTTC
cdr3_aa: CATSRIATGLYEQYF

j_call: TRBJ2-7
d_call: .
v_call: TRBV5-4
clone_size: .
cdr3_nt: TGTGCCAGCAGCGACCGGCGTGGCTCCTACGAGCAGTACTTC
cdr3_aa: CASSDRRGSYEQYF

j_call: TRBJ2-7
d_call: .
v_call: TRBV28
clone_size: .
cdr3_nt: TGTGCCAGCACCAGATGGACAGCAGCCTACGAGCAGTACTTC
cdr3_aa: CASTRWTAAYEQYF

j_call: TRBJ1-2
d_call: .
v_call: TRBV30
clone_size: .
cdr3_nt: TGTGCCTGGAGTGAACAGTTTCCGGGTGGCTACACCTTC
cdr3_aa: CAWSEQFPGGYTF

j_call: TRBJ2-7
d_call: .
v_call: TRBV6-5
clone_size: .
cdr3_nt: TGTGCCAGCAGTTACTTACAGGGACGGATCTCCGAGCAGTACTTC
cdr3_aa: CASSYLQGRISEQYF

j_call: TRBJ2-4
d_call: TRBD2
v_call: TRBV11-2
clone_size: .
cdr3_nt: TGTGCCAGCAGCCCGACTAGCGGTGGCAAAAACATTCAGTACTTC
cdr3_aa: CASSPTSGGKNIQYF

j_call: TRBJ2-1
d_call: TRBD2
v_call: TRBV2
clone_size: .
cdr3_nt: TGTGCCAGCAGAGCTAGCGGGAGCTCCTACAATGAGCAGTTCTTC
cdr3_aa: CASRASGSSYNEQFF

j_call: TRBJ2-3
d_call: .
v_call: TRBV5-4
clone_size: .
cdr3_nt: TGTGCCAGCACCGATAGCCCAGATACGCAGTATTTT
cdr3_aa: CASTDSPDTQYF

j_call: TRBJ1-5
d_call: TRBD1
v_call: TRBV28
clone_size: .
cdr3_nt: TGTGCCAGCCCCGCGGCGACCGGACAGGGGGACCTCAATCAGCCCCAGCATTTT
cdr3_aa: CASPAATGQGDLNQPQHF

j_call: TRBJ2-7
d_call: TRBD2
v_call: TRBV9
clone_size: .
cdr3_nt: TGTGCCAGCAGCGTAGGGCTAGCGGGATCCGCCTACGAGCAGTACTTC
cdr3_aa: CASSVGLAGSAYEQYF

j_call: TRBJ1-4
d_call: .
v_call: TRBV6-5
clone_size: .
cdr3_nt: TGTGCCAGCAGTTACACAACAACTAATGAAAAACTGTTTTTT
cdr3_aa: CASSYTTTNEKLFF

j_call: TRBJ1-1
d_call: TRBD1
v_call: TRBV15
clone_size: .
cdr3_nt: TGTGCCACCAGCAAGGGACAGATGAACACTGAAGCTTTCTTT
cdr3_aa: CATSKGQMNTEAFF

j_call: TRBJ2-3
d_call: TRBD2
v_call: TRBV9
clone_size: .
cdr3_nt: TGTGCCAGCAGTCGAGGGACTAGCGGAAGCACAGATACGCAGTATTTT
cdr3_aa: CASSRGTSGSTDTQYF

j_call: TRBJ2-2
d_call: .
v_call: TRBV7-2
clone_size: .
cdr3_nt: TGTGCCAGCAGCTTATTTCCCTTTGGTAACACCGGGGAGCTGTTTTTT
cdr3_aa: CASSLFPFGNTGELFF

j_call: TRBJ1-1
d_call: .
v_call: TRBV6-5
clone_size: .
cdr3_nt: TGTGCCAGCAAGGATGGGAACACTGAAGCTTTCTTT
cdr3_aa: CASKDGNTEAFF

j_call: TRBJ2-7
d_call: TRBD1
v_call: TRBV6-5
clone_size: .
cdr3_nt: TGTGCCAGCAGTTACTCCGGGACAGGGGCCGAGCAGTACTTC
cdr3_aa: CASSYSGTGAEQYF

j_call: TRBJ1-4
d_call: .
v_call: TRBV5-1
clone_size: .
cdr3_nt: TGCGCCAGCAGCCTCACATCAACTAATGAAAAACTGTTTTTT
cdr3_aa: CASSLTSTNEKLFF

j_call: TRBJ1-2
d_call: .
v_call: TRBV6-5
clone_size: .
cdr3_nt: TGTGCCAGCAGCCCCGGTCGGAGCTATGGCTACACCTTC
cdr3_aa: CASSPGRSYGYTF

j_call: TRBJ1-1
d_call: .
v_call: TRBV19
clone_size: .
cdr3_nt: TGTGCCAGTAGTATACCGGGGGGGGCGAACACTGAAGCTTTCTTT
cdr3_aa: CASSIPGGANTEAFF

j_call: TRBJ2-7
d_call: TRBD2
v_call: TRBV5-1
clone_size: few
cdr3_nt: TGCGCCAGCAGCATTGATCCGGGACTAGCGGGACATCAGTACTTC
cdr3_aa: CASSIDPGLAGHQYF

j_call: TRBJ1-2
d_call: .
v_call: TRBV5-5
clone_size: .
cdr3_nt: TGTGCCAGCAGCCTAATAGTCGAAGGGGCCTATGGCTACACCTTC
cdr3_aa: CASSLIVEGAYGYTF

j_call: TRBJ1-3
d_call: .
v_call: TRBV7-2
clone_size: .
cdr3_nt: TGTGCCAGCAGCTCGCACAGCTCTGGAAACACCATATATTTT
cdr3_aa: CASSSHSSGNTIYF

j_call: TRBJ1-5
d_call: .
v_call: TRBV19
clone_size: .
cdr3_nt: TGTGCCAGTAGTATAGACCAGGGACGGCAGCCCCAGCATTTT
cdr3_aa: CASSIDQGRQPQHF

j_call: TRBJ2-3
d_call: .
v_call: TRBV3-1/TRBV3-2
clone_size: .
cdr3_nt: TGTGCCAGCAGCCAAGATACAAGGGATACGCAGTATTTT
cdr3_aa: CASSQDTRDTQYF

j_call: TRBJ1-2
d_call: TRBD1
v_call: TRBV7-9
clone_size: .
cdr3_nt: TGTGCCAGCAGCTCGGACAGGGCGAATGGCTACACCTTC
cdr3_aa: CASSSDRANGYTF

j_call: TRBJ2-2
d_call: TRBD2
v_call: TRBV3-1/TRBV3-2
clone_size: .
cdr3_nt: TGTGCCAGCAGCCAAGAAGTCCGACTAGCGGGAGCCCTGAACACCGGGGAGCTGTTTTTT
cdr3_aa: CASSQEVRLAGALNTGELFF

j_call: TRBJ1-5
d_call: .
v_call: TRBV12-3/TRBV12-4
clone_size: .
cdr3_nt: TGTGCCAGCAGTTTGGTACCGCAGCCCCAGCATTTT
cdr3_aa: CASSLVPQPQHF

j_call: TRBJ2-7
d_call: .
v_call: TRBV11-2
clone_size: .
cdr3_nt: TGTGCCAGCAGCCCCCCTGAGACCTACGAGCAGTACTTC
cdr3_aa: CASSPPETYEQYF

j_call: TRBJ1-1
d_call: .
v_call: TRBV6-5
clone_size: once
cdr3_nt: TGTGCCAGCAGGCTCGCCGAGGTGGGTGAAGCTTTCTTT
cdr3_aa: CASRLAEVGEAFF

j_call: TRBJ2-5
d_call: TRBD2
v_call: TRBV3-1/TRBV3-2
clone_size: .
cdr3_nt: TGTGCCAGCAGCCAAGAAGACGGGCGGGAGGGGCAAGAGACCCAGTACTTC
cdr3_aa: CASSQEDGREGQETQYF

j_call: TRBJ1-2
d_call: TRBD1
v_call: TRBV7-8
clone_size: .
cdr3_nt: TGTGCCAGCAGCGCAACGACAGGGTCAAACTATGGCTACACCTTC
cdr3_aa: CASSATTGSNYGYTF

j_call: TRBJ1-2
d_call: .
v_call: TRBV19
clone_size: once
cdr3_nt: TGTGCCAGTAGTGACAGGAACTATGGCTACACCTTC
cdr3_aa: CASSDRNYGYTF

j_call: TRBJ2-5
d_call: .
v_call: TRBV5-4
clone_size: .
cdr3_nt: TGTGCCAGCAGCTTGGCAGAGACCCAGTACTTC
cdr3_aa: CASSLAETQYF

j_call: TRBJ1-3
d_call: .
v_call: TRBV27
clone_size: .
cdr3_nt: TGTGCCAGCAGTTGCCCCGTGGGCAGTTGGGAATCTGGAAACACCATATATTTT
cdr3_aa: CASSCPVGSWESGNTIYF

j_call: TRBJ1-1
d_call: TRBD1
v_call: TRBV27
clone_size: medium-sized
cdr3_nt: TGTGCCAGCAGTTTATCGTGGCAGGGGGCAACTGAAGCTTTCTTT
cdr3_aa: CASSLSWQGATEAFF

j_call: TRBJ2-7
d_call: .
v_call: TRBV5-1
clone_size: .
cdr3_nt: TGCGCCAGCAGCTTTTCTGGGAAGACGGGGGACTACGAGCAGTACTTC
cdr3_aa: CASSFSGKTGDYEQYF

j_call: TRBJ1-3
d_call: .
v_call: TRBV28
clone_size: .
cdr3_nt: TGTGCCAGCAGTTCTTCAGGGGTTAGCGCTGGAAACACCATATATTTT
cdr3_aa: CASSSSGVSAGNTIYF

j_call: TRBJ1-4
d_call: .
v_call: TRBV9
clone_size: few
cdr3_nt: TGTGCCAGCAGCAAAGTAGTGGGCTTTAACGAAAAACTGTTTTTT
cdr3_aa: CASSKVVGFNEKLFF

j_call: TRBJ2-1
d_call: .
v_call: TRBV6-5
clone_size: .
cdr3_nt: TGTGCCGTTTTTGAATCCTACAATGAGCAGTTCTTC
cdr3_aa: CAVFESYNEQFF

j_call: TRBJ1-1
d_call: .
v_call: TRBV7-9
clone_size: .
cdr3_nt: TGTGCCAGCAGCTTTTTTTCAGCCCGGCAAGCTTTCTTT
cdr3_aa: CASSFFSARQAFF